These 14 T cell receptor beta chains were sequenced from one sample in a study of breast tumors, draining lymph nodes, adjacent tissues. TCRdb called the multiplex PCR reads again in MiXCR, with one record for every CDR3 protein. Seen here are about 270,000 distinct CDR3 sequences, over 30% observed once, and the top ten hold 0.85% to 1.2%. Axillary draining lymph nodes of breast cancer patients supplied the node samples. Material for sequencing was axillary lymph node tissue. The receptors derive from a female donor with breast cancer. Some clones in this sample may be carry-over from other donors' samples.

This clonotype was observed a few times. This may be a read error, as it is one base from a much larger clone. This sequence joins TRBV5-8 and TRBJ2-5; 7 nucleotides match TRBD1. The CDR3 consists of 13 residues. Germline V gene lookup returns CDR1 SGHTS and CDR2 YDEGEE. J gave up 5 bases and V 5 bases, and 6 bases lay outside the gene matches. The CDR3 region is CASRLGQAETQYF. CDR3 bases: TGTGCCAGCAGGCTTGGACAGGCCGAGACCCAGTACTTC.

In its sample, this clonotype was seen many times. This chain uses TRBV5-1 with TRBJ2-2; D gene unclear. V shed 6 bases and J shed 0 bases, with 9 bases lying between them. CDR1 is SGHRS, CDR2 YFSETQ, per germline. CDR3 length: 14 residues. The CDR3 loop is CASKTVSNTGELFF. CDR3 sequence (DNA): TGCGCCAGCAAGACGGTTTCGAACACCGGGGAGCTGTTTTTT.

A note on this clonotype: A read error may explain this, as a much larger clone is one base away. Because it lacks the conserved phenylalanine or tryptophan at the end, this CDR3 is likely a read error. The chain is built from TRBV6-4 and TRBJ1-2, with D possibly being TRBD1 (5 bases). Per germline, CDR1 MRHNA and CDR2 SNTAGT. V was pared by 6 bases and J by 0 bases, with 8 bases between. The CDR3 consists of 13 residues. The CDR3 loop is CASRAGTNYGYTS. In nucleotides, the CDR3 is TGTGCCAGCAGGGCAGGGACTAACTATGGCTACACCTCC.

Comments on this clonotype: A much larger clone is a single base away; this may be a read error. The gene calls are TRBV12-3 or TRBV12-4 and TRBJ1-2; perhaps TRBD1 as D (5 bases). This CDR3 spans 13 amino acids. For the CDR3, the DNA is TGTGCCAGCAGTAGAGACAGTAACTATGGCTACGCCTTC. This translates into CASSRDSNYGYAF.

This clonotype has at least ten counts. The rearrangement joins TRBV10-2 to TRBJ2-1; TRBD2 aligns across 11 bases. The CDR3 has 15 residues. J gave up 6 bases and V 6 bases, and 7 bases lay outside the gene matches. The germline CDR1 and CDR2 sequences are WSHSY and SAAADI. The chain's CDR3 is CASRGSGRVGNEQFF. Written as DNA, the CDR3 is TGCGCCAGCAGGGGTAGCGGGAGGGTTGGCAATGAGCAGTTCTTC.

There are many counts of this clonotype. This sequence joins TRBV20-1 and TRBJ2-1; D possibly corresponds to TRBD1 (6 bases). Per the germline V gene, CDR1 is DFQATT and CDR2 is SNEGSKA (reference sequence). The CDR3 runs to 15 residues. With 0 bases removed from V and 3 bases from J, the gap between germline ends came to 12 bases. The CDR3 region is CSARDPRTVYNEQFF. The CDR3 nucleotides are TGCAGTGCTAGAGATCCTCGGACAGTCTACAATGAGCAGTTCTTC.

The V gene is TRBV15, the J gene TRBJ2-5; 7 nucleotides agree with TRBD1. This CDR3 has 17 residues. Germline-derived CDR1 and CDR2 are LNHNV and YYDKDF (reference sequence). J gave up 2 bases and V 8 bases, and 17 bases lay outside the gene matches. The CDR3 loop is CATASSHLGQTQETQYF. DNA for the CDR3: TGTGCCACCGCCAGCAGCCATTTGGGACAGACGCAAGAGACCCAGTACTTC.

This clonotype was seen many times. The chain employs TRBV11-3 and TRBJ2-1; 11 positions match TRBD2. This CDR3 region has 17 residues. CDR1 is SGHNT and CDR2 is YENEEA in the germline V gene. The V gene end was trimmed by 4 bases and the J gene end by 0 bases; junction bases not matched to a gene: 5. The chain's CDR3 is CASSSGLAGYSYNEQFF. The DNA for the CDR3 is TGTGCCAGCAGCTCAGGACTAGCGGGTTACTCCTACAATGAGCAGTTCTTC.

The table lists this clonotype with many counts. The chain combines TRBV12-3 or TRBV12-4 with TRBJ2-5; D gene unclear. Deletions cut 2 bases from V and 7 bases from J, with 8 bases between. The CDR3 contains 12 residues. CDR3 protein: CASSLSGGTQYF. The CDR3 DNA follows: TGTGCCAGCAGTTTATCTGGCGGGACCCAGTACTTC.

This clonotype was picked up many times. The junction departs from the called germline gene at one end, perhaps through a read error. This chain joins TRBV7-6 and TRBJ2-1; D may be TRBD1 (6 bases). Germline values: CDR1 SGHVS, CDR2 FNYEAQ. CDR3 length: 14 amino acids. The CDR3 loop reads CASSPLYRDKEQFF. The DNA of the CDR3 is TGTGCCAGCAGCCCGCTATACCGGGACAAAGAGCAGTTCTTC.

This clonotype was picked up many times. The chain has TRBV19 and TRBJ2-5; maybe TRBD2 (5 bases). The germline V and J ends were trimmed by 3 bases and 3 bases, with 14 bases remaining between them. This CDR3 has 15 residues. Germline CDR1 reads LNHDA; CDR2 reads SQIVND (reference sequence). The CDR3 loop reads CASSILGSEEETQYF. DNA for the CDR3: TGTGCCAGTAGTATCTTAGGTAGCGAGGAAGAGACCCAGTACTTC.

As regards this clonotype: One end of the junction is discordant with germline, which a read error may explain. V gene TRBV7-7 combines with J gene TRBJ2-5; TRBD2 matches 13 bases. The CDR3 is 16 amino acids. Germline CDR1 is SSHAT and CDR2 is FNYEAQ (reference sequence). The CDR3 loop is CASSLTGLAGEETQYF. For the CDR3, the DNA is TGTGCTAGCAGCCTAACAGGACTAGCGGGAGAAGAGACCCAGTACTTC. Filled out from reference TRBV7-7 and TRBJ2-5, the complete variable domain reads GAGVSQSPRYKVTKRGQDVTLRCDPISSHATLYWYQQALGQGPEFLTYFNYEAQPDKSGLPSDRFSAERPEGSISTLTIQRTEQRDSAMYRCASSLTGLAGEETQYFGPGTRLLVL.

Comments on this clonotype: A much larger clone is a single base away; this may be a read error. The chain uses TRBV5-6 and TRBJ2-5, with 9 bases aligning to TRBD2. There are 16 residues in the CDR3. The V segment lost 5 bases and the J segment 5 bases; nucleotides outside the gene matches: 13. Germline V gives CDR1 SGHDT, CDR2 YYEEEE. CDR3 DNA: TGTGCCAGCAGTAGGACTAGCGCGTTAGGGGGGGAGACCCAGTACTTC. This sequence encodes CASSRTSALGGETQYF.

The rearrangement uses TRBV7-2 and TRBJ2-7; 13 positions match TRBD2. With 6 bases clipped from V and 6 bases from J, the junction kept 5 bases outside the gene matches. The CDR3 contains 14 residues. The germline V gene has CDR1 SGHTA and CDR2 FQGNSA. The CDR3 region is CASRWTSGSGEQYF. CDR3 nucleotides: TGTGCCAGCAGGTGGACTAGCGGGAGTGGCGAGCAGTACTTC. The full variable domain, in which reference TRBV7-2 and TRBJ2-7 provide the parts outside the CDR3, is GAGVSQSPSNKVTEKGKDVELRCDPISGHTALYWYRQSLGQGLEFLIYFQGNSAPDKSGLPSDRFSAERTGGSVSTLTIQRTQQEDSAVYLCASRWTSGSGEQYFGPGTRLTVT.